One T cell receptor (beta chain) is described in this entry. The data stem from a study of sequential checkpoint blockade in melanoma. The data were produced by immunoSEQ multiplex PCR, yet TCRdb's version contains in-frame clones alone and is incomplete. The data show approximately 8,400 clones, with 64% seen just once and about 53% held by the top ten. The V end was cut by 5 bases, the J end by 4 bases, with 20 bases between. The CDR3 totals 16 residues. In germline, CDR1 is SEHNR, CDR2 FQNEAQ (reference sequence). As for treatment: randomized to nivolumab then ipilimumab (arm A) or the reverse (arm B). No patient had prior DNA-damaging chemotherapy.

V and J are TRBV7-9 and TRBJ1-2; no clear D. The sequencing here drew on CD8+ T cells sorted from blood (inferred from file names), taken from a patient given nivolumab and ipilimumab in sequence. The sequence was obtained from a human patient with melanoma. Some clones in this sample may be carry-over from other donors' samples. The CDR3 bases are TGTGCCAGCAGCCATCCTTCTGAGGAGAGACTCTATGGCTACACCTTC. Translated, it gives CASSHPSEERLYGYTF.